This T cell receptor beta chain stems from a study of blood T cell repertoires in COVID-19. The V gene end was trimmed by 8 bases and the J gene end by 1 base; junction bases not matched to a gene: 4. The CDR3 has 14 residues. Per the germline V gene, CDR1 is MDHEN and CDR2 is SYDVKM. Using immunoSEQ multiplex PCR, the repertoire was profiled, and TCRdb retains in-frame clones only, with some absent. The sample consists of about 63,000 clones, more than 80% of them appearing once. This chain uses TRBV28 with TRBJ2-3; 9 positions match TRBD2. Sequenced input: PBMCs or T cells enriched from blood (not recorded which). The sequence came from a woman aged 40 to 50 with acute COVID-19. This chain's CDR3 is CASARGGGTDTQYF. The CDR3 nucleotides read TGTGCCAGCGCGCGGGGGGGCGGCACAGATACGCAGTATTTT. The full variable domain, rest sourced from reference TRBV28 and TRBJ2-3, is DVKVTQSSRYLVKRTGEKVFLECVQDMDHENMFWYRQDPGLGLRLIYFSYDVKMKEKGDIPEGYSVSREKKERFSLILESASTNQTSMYLCASARGGGTDTQYFGPGTRLTVL.